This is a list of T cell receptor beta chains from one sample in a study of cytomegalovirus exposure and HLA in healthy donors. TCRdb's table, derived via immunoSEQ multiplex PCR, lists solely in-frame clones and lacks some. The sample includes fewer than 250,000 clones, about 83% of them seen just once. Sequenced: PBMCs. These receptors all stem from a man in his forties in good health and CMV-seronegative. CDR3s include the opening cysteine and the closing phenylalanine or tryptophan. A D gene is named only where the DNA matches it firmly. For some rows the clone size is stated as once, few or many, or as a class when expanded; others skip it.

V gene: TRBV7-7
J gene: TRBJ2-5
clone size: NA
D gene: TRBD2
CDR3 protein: CASSPGTSGGQETQYF
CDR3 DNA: TGTGCCAGCAGCCCCGGGACTAGCGGGGGGCAAGAGACCCAGTACTTC

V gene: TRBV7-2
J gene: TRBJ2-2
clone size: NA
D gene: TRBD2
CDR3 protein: CASSSAGGRTGELFF
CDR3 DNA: TGTGCCAGCAGCTCCGCAGGCGGGAGGACCGGGGAGCTGTTTTTT

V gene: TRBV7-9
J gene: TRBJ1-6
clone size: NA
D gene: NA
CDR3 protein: CASSPQTANNSPLHF
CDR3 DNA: TGTGCCAGCAGCCCGCAGACAGCTAATAATTCACCCCTCCACTTT

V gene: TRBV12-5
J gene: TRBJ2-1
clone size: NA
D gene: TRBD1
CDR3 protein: CASGQGAPYNEQFF
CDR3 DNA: TGTGCTAGTGGTCAGGGGGCCCCATACAATGAGCAGTTCTTC

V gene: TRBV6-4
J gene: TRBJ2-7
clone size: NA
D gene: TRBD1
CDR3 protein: CASSADREIGEQYF
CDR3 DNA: TGTGCCAGCAGTGCGGACAGGGAAATTGGCGAGCAGTACTTC

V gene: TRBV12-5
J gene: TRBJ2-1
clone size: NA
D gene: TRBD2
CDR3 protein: CASGLGRGDEQFF
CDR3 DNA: TGTGCTAGTGGTCTCGGACGGGGGGATGAGCAGTTCTTC

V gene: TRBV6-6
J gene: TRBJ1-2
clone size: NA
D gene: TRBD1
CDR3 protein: CASRRGTGANYGYTF
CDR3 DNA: TGTGCCAGCAGAAGGGGGACAGGAGCTAACTATGGCTACACCTTC

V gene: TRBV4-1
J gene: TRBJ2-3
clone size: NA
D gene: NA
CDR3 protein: CASSQEVGAPDTQYF
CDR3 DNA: TGTGCCAGCAGCCAAGAGGTAGGGGCTCCAGATACGCAGTATTTT

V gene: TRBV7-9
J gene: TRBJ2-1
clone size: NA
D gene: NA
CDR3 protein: CASSLQDHSYNEQFF
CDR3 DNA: TGTGCCAGCAGCCTCCAGGATCACTCCTACAATGAGCAGTTCTTC

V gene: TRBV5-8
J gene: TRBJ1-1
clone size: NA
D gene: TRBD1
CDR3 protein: CASSLVGQGDEAFF
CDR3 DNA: TGTGCCAGCAGCTTGGTGGGACAGGGGGATGAAGCTTTCTTT

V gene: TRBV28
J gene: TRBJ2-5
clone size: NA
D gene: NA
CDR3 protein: CASSFGGAQETQYF
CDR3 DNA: TGTGCCAGCAGTTTCGGCGGGGCCCAAGAGACCCAGTACTTC

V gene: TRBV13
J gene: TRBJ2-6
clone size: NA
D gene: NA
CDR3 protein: CASSSSGANVLTF
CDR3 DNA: TGTGCCAGCAGCTCGTCTGGGGCCAACGTCCTGACTTTC

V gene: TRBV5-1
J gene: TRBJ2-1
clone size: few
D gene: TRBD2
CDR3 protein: CASSFGVLAGAYNEQFF
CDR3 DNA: TGCGCCAGCAGCTTTGGTGTTTTGGCGGGAGCGTACAATGAGCAGTTCTTC

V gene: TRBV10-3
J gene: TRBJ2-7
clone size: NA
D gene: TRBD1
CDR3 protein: CAIKGGQPSYEQYF
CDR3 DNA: TGTGCCATCAAAGGGGGACAGCCCTCCTACGAGCAGTACTTC

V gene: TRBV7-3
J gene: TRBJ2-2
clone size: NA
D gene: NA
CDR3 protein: CASSPSPAGELFF
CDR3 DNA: TGTGCCAGCAGCCCGAGTCCAGCGGGGGAGCTGTTTTTT

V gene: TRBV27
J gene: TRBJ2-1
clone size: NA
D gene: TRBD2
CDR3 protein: CASSLAGVVLNEQFF
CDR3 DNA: TGTGCCAGCAGCTTAGCGGGAGTTGTCCTCAATGAGCAGTTCTTC

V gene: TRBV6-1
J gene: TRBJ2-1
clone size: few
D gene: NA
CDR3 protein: CASVAGAYNEQFF
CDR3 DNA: TGTGCCAGCGTGGCTGGGGCTTACAATGAGCAGTTCTTC

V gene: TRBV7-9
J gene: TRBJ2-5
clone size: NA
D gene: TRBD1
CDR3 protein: CASSSGTGGDETQYF
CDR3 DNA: TGTGCCAGCAGCTCCGGGACAGGGGGCGACGAGACCCAGTACTTC

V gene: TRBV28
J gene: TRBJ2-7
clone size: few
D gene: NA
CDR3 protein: CASSRGRYEQYF
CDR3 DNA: TGTGCCAGCAGTCGGGGTCGCTACGAGCAGTACTTC

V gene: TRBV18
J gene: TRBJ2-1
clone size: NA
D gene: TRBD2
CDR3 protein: CASSPKERAEAGKSGYEQFF
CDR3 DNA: TGTGCCAGCTCACCAAAGGAGAGGGCTGAAGCGGGAAAAAGCGGGTATGAGCAGTTCTTC

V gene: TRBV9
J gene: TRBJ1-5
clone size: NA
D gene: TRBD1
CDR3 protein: CASSGGQLNQPQHF
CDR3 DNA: TGTGCCAGCAGCGGGGGACAGCTCAATCAGCCCCAGCATTTT

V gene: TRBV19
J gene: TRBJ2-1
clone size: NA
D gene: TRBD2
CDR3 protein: CASTKIAGGNNEQFF
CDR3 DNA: TGTGCCAGTACCAAAATAGCGGGGGGAAACAATGAGCAGTTCTTC

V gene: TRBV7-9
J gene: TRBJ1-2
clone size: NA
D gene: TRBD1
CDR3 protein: CASSPKGADGYTF
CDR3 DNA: TGTGCCAGCAGTCCTAAGGGGGCGGATGGCTACACCTTC

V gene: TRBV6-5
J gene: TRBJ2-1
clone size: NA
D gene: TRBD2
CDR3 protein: CASSFAGGPYNEQFF
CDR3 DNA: TGTGCCAGCAGTTTCGCGGGGGGGCCCTACAATGAGCAGTTCTTC

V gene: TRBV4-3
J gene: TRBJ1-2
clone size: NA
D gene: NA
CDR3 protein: CASSLGARQAYGYTF
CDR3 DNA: TGCGCCAGCAGCCTAGGGGCCCGACAGGCCTATGGCTACACCTTC

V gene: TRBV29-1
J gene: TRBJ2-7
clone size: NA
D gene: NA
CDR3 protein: CSVLSLPSYEQYF
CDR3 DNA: TGCAGCGTTCTATCCCTCCCGTCCTACGAGCAGTACTTC

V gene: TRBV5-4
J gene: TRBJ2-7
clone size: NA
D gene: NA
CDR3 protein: CASSLGSPYEQYF
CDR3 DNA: TGTGCCAGCAGCTTGGGCAGTCCCTACGAGCAGTACTTC

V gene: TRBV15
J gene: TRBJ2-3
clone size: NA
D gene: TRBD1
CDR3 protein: CATSREDRGYTQYF
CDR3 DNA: TGTGCCACCAGCAGAGAGGACAGGGGGTATACGCAGTATTTT

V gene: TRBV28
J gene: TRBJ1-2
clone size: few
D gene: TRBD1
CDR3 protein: CASSLGKTGYSF
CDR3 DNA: TGTGCCAGCAGTTTAGGAAAGACAGGGTACTCCTTC

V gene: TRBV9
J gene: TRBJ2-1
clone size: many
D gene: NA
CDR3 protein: CASSFAHGVPSYNEQFF
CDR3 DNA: TGTGCCAGCAGCTTCGCCCACGGAGTCCCCTCCTACAATGAGCAGTTCTTC

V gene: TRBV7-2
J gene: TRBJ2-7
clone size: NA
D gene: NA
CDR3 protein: CASSLGTEYEQYF
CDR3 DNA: TGTGCCAGCAGCTTAGGCACAGAGTACGAGCAGTACTTC

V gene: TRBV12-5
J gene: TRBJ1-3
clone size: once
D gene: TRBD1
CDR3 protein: CASGFPTSLTGDSGNTIYF
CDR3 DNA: TGTGCTAGTGGTTTCCCCACTAGTCTGACAGGGGACTCTGGAAACACCATATATTTT

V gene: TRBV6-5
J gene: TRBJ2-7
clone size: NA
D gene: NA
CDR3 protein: CASRSPTRGSEQYF
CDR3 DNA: TGTGCCAGCAGGTCACCAACAAGGGGTAGCGAGCAGTACTTC

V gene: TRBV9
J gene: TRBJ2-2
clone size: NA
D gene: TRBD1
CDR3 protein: CASSVGTGDTGELFF
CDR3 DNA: TGTGCCAGCAGCGTGGGGACAGGGGACACCGGGGAGCTGTTTTTT

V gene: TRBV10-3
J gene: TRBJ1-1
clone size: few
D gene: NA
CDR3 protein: CAISEYSVLNTEAFF
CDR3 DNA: TGTGCCATCAGTGAGTACTCGGTTTTGAACACTGAAGCTTTCTTT

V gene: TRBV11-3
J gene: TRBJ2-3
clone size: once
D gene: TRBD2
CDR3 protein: CASSPGLAGGSTDTQYF
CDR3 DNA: TGTGCCAGCAGCCCAGGACTAGCGGGGGGTAGCACAGATACGCAGTATTTT